This entry is about one T cell receptor beta chain. Its antigen remains unidentified. This entry is derived from a study of monozygotic twins with inflammatory bowel disease. Study-level points and caveats: A distinction between different T cell subtypes was not possible.

Each UMI, carrying a 6-nucleotide sample barcode, came from template switching. Each of TCRalpha and TCRbeta cDNA went through two nested PCRs, lasting approximately 17 and 9 cycles. From the 5' RACE reads, TCRdb lists one entry per CDR3 protein and no DNA. The table lists more than 110,000 distinct CDR3 sequences. The specimen sequenced was blood. This clonotype originated in a human donor with ulcerative colitis or Crohn's disease, or a healthy co-twin of an affected twin (not recorded which).

CDR3 sequence: CASSYDGGNQPHHF. V is TRBV6-5 and J is TRBJ1-5. Germline V gene data show CDR1 as MNHEY and CDR2 as SVGAGI. There are 14 residues in the CDR3.